The next 18 T cell receptor beta chains were all read from a single sample in a study of T-cell memory formation after mild COVID-19. MiXCR was run by TCRdb on the 5' RACE reads, yielding one entry per CDR3 protein. The table has some 68,000 distinct CDR3 sequences, over 15% seen once. The sequencing input was PBMCs or a T cell subset sorted from them (not recorded which). All receptors come from an adult woman who had mild COVID-19 (a few samples of this study predate the infection). Cell type and time point are not known.

This clonotype turned up a few times. The chain is built from TRBV20-1 and TRBJ2-7; D is unresolved. The CDR3 length is 13 residues. V gave up 1 base and J gave up 0 bases, with 7 bases separating them. Germline CDR1 is DFQATT and CDR2 is SNEGSKA (reference sequence). The CDR3 loop is CSARGQNSYEQYF. The CDR3 DNA is TGCAGTGCTAGAGGTCAGAACTCCTACGAGCAGTACTTC.

Only a few counts were recorded for this clonotype. J is TRBJ1-3 and V is TRBV12-3 or TRBV12-4; TRBD1 matches at 9 bases. V shed 4 bases, J shed 5 bases, and the junction held 12 bases outside the gene matches. The CDR3 runs 17 residues. In DNA, the CDR3 is TGTGCCAGCAGTTCACTACCCCGGGACAGGGAACGAAACACCATATATTTT. Translating it yields CASSSLPRDRERNTIYF.

The chain joins TRBV7-7 to TRBJ2-3; D unresolved. The CDR3 sequence is 13 residues long. The V gene lost 1 base and the J gene lost 2 bases, with 4 bases spanning the gap. Germline V gene lookup returns CDR1 SSHAT and CDR2 FNYEAQ (reference sequence). DNA for the CDR3: TGTGCCAGCAGCTTAGGGACCACAGATACGCAGTATTTT. Amino acid sequence: CASSLGTTDTQYF.

This clonotype occurred a few times. CDR3 residues: CASSWARDGYEQYF. DNA for the CDR3: TGCGCCAGCAGCTGGGCCCGGGACGGGTACGAGCAGTACTTC. The gene calls are TRBV5-1 and TRBJ2-7; D may correspond to TRBD1 or TRBD2 (5 bases each). Germline CDR1 SGHRS, CDR2 YFSETQ. Deletions cut 3 bases from V and 4 bases from J, with 14 bases between. The CDR3 is 14 residues long.

This clonotype was seen more than once but under ten times. The chain recombines TRBV7-9 with TRBJ2-7; 8 bases agree with TRBD1. J was trimmed by 4 bases and V by 6 bases; bases with no gene match: 5. CDR3 length equals 13 residues. Per the germline V gene, CDR1 is SEHNR and CDR2 is FQNEAQ (reference sequence). The CDR3 reads CASSSTGGYEQYF. The DNA for the CDR3 is TGTGCCAGCAGTTCCACAGGGGGGTACGAGCAGTACTTC.

This clonotype was counted at least ten times. The chain links TRBV5-1 to TRBJ2-1, with 8 bases that match TRBD2. CDR1 and CDR2 from the germline V gene are SGHRS and YFSETQ. This CDR3 contains 15 residues. Trimming at V came to 3 bases and at J to 5 bases, leaving 7 bases not matched to a gene. The CDR3 coding sequence is TGCGCCAGCAGCTCCGGGACTAGAGGAGACAATGAGCAGTTCTTC. This codes for CASSSGTRGDNEQFF.

The chain joins TRBV12-3 or TRBV12-4 to TRBJ1-4; D remains unclear. This CDR3 is 12 amino acids long. V lost 6 bases and J lost 8, with 10 bases in between. The CDR3 spells CASRRSGEKLFF. The DNA of the CDR3 is TGTGCCAGCAGGAGGTCTGGGGAAAAACTGTTTTTT.

This clonotype occurred many times. J is TRBJ2-5 and V is TRBV29-1, with D possibly matching TRBD2 (6 bases). V was cut by 2 bases and J by 5 bases, with 15 bases left in between. Germline V gene lookup returns CDR1 SQVTM and CDR2 ANQGSEA. This CDR3 comprises 14 residues. The CDR3 sequence is CSVESEGLVETQYF. The CDR3 region has the DNA TGCAGCGTTGAATCGGAGGGGCTGGTCGAGACCCAGTACTTC.

V usage is TRBV4-1 and J usage is TRBJ2-7; a possible D gene is TRBD1 (6 bases). This CDR3 region has 15 residues. CDR1 and CDR2 from the germline V gene are MGHRA and YSYEKL. V was pared by 4 bases and J by 0 bases, with 13 bases between. The CDR3 sequence is CASSPAGAASYEQYF. The DNA for the CDR3 is TGCGCCAGCAGCCCAGCAGGGGCTGCCTCCTACGAGCAGTACTTC.

Written as DNA, the CDR3 is TGTGCCAGCAGCGCCCCGGGGGTCAGGACAGATACGCAGTATTTT. Its translation is CASSAPGVRTDTQYF. The J gene is TRBJ2-3, the V gene TRBV7-9; maybe TRBD2 (6 bases). CDR3 length equals 15 residues. Germline V gives CDR1 SEHNR, CDR2 FQNEAQ (reference sequence). V lost 5 bases to trimming and J lost 3 bases, with 15 bases between them.

The sample holds a few counts of this clonotype. The V call is TRBV30, the J call TRBJ2-7, with a possible D match to TRBD1 (5 bases). The CDR3 contains 13 residues. Germline V gene sequence: CDR1 GTSNPN, CDR2 SVGIG (reference sequence). The V end was cut by 1 base, the J end by 2 bases, with 9 bases between. In nucleotides, the CDR3 is TGTGCCTGGAGTGGAGGACACCCCTACGAGCAGTACTTC. This gives the protein CAWSGGHPYEQYF. Full variable domain (rest looked up from reference TRBV30 and TRBJ2-7): SQTIHQWPATLVQPVGSPLSLECTVEGTSNPNLYWYRQAAGRGLQLLFYSVGIGQISSEVPQNLSASRPQDRQFILSSKKLLLSDSGFYLCAWSGGHPYEQYFGPGTRLTVT.

The chain couples TRBV7-8 to TRBJ1-3; 8 bases are shared with TRBD1. The CDR3 is made up of 15 amino acids. Per germline, CDR1 SGHVS and CDR2 FQNEAQ. Losses at the gene ends were 0 bases for V and 6 bases for J; bases not matched to a gene: 4. CDR3 coding DNA: TGTGCCAGCAGCTTAGCGCGGCAGGGGGCAAACACCATATATTTT. Protein: CASSLARQGANTIYF. The variable domain in full, completed from reference TRBV7-8 and TRBJ1-3, reads GAGVSQSPRYKVAKRGQDVALRCDPISGHVSLFWYQQALGQGPEFLTYFQNEAQLDKSGLPSDRFFAERPEGSVSTLKIQRTQQEDSAVYLCASSLARQGANTIYFGEGSWLTVV.

The chain has TRBV6-6 and TRBJ1-5; D is unresolved. Germline assignment: CDR1 MNHNY and CDR2 SVGAGI (reference sequence). This CDR3 region has 13 residues. The V gene lost 7 bases and the J gene lost 6 bases, with 13 bases spanning the gap. Written as DNA, the CDR3 is TGTGCCAGCACCAACCTCACTGCTCAGCCCCAGCATTTT. It translates to CASTNLTAQPQHF.

The gene calls are TRBV9 and TRBJ2-3, with TRBD2 matching 7 bases. The length of the CDR3 is 17 residues. V shed 0 bases and J 2 bases; nucleotides not matched to a gene: 9. Germline values: CDR1 SGDLS, CDR2 YYNGEE. Here the CDR3 DNA reads TGTGCCAGCAGCGTAGAAGGGAGGGTGGGCAACACAGATACGCAGTATTTT. It translates to CASSVEGRVGNTDTQYF.

This clonotype was found a few times. The chain employs TRBV9 and TRBJ2-2, with no clear D. CDR1 is SGDLS and CDR2 is YYNGEE in the germline V gene. This CDR3 is 12 amino acids long. Between the trimmed V and J ends, which lost 4 bases and 3 bases, there was a span of 4 bases. CDR3 sequence reads: CASSPHTGELFF. CDR3 coding DNA: TGTGCCAGCAGCCCCCACACCGGGGAGCTGTTTTTT.

The rearrangement joins TRBV28 to TRBJ2-5; 16 nucleotides match TRBD2. Unmatched junction bases numbered 2, after V lost 5 bases and J lost 8 bases. The CDR3 spans 14 residues. Germline V gene data show CDR1 as MDHEN and CDR2 as SYDVKM. The CDR3 DNA sequence: TGTGCCAGCAGTGGGACTAGCGGGAGGGCAACCCAGTACTTC. Its protein is CASSGTSGRATQYF.

The chain recombines TRBV10-3 with TRBJ2-2, with D perhaps TRBD1 (6 bases). Germline loops: CDR1 ENHRY, CDR2 SYGVKD. The CDR3 has 14 amino acids. V was trimmed by 11 bases and J by 0 bases, leaving 13 bases between them. The CDR3 loop is CAAVQGPNTGELFF. The CDR3 DNA reads TGTGCCGCGGTACAGGGCCCGAACACCGGGGAGCTGTTTTTT.

This chain uses TRBV4-3 with TRBJ2-3; weak D call: TRBD2 (5 bases). CDR1 LGHNA and CDR2 YSLEER come from the germline V gene. Trimming took off 4 bases at V and 6 bases at J, with 11 bases between the two ends. This CDR3 region has 13 residues. This CDR3 reads CASSPPRADTQYF. As DNA, the CDR3 is TGCGCCAGCAGCCCCCCGAGGGCCGATACGCAGTATTTT.